A single sample gave rise to the 9 T cell receptor beta chains below, sequenced in a study of Ad26.COV2.S vaccination and SARS-CoV-2 variants. Documented treatment: about 20 received Ad26.COV2.S at low or high dose, single or two shots; about 5 received placebo; per-sample allocation not given. Collection of samples fell on day 63 after the first vaccine or placebo injection. Using immunoSEQ multiplex PCR, the repertoire was profiled, and TCRdb retains in-frame clones only, with some absent. Of 300,000 to 350,000 clones listed, roughly 90% are singletons. The sequenced sample was peripheral blood, obtained in a trial of Ad26.COV2.S vaccine versus placebo. The receptor source for this set is a person between 18 and 60 years old who received the Ad26.COV2.S COVID-19 vaccine or a placebo.

The chain joins TRBV7-3 to TRBJ2-4; D possibly corresponds to TRBD2 (6 bases). This CDR3 has 15 amino acids. Germline loops: CDR1 SGHTA, CDR2 FQGTGA. Trimming pared 5 bases from V and 8 bases from J, leaving 19 bases between. CDR3 protein: CASSPSRAGGDIQYF. In DNA, the CDR3 is TGTGCCAGCAGCCCCTCTAGAGCGGGTGGGGACATTCAGTACTTC.

The V gene is TRBV5-8, the J gene TRBJ1-1; D gene ambiguous. Germline lookup yields CDR1 SGHTS and CDR2 YDEGEE. V was clipped by 2 bases and J by 2 bases, with 1 base between them. CDR3 length: 11 amino acids. The CDR3 DNA reads as TGTGCCAGCAGCTTTAACACTGAAGCTTTCTTT. Translating gives CASSFNTEAFF.

V gene TRBV7-3 combines with J gene TRBJ2-3, with D unclear. The CDR3 spans 16 residues. The V and J ends lost 1 base and 1 base respectively, with 12 bases between them. The germline CDR1 and CDR2 sequences are SGHTA and FQGTGA. CDR3 amino acids: CASSLSLNAGTDTQYF. The CDR3 DNA follows: TGTGCCAGCAGCTTAAGCCTGAACGCGGGCACAGATACGCAGTATTTT.

The chain couples TRBV5-4 to TRBJ1-1, with 10 nucleotides matching TRBD1. J lost 6 bases, V lost 9 bases, and 14 bases had no gene match. The CDR3 sequence is 15 residues long. Germline assignment: CDR1 SGHNT and CDR2 YYREEE (reference sequence). The CDR3 loop reads CANWDRGSIVSEAFF. DNA of the CDR3: TGTGCCAATTGGGACAGGGGTAGTATAGTGTCTGAAGCTTTCTTT.

The chain employs TRBV15 and TRBJ1-2, with 7 bases fitting TRBD1. J was trimmed by 4 bases and V by 0 bases; bases with no gene match: 11. The CDR3 loop spans 17 amino acids. In germline, CDR1 is LNHNV, CDR2 YYDKDF (reference sequence). CDR3 region: CATSRDFNEGASYGYTF. The DNA for the CDR3 is TGTGCCACCAGCAGAGATTTCAATGAGGGGGCTAGCTATGGCTACACCTTC.

This sequence joins TRBV6-5 and TRBJ2-2; D ambiguous. Trimming removed 6 bases from V and 5 bases from J, with 7 bases in between. This CDR3 has 12 amino acids. Germline values: CDR1 MNHEY, CDR2 SVGAGI. The CDR3 here is CASRGITGELFF. CDR3 nucleotides: TGTGCCAGCAGAGGAATAACCGGGGAGCTGTTTTTT.

This rearrangement joins TRBV18 to TRBJ2-7; 8 bases are a match to TRBD1. Germline V CDR1 and CDR2: KGHSH, LQKENI. CDR3 length: 14 amino acids. Trimming at V came to 2 bases and at J to 7 bases, leaving 7 bases not matched to a gene. CDR3 coding DNA: TGTGCCAGCTCACCAGCCAGGGGGCTAGAGGAGCAGTACTTC. Its protein product is CASSPARGLEEQYF.

This clone was seen only once. V and J are TRBV29-1 and TRBJ2-7; D is unclear. The germline CDR1 and CDR2 sequences are SQVTM and ANQGSEA. V was shortened by 4 bases and J by 4 bases, with 8 bases between the two germline ends. The CDR3 length is 11 residues. CDR3 residues: CSVVHSYEQYF. The DNA for the CDR3 is TGCAGCGTTGTCCACAGTTACGAGCAGTACTTC.

V gene TRBV11-2 combines with J gene TRBJ2-3; D gene unclear. CDR1 SGHAT and CDR2 FQNNGV come from the germline V gene. The CDR3 runs 13 residues. The ends were cut back, 5 bases at V and 5 bases at J, with 11 bases in the middle. CDR3 in DNA: TGTGCCAGCAGCCCCGCCCCGGGAGATACGCAGTATTTT. It codes for CASSPAPGDTQYF.